The clone carrying this T cell receptor (beta chain) has just a few counts. Its antigen is unidentified. This research-autopsy study prospectively enrolled adult allogeneic hematopoietic cell transplant recipients with steroid-refractory graft-versus-host disease. All graft-versus-host disease patients had gastrointestinal involvement and received several lines of directed therapy. Autopsy tissues spanned esophagus to rectum, liver, skin, and lymphoid organs including spleen. These data originate in a study of tissue T cells after allogeneic stem cell transplantation. V lost 9 bases, J lost 4 bases, and 3 bases stayed unmatched. This CDR3 region has 12 residues. Looked up from germline, CDR1 is LNHDA and CDR2 is SQIVND (reference sequence). Repertoires were generated with immunoSEQ multiplex PCR, while TCRdb's copy carries only in-frame clones and drops some. The data show roughly 4,300 clones, around 80% seen once.

Whole-study results and caveats: Within patients, tissue anatomy strongly shaped TCR repertoire composition.

The clonotype was recovered from a male patient at least 60 years old with steroid-refractory graft-versus-host disease after an allogeneic stem cell transplant. Some T cells may be supplied by the graft donor. The input for sequencing was esophageal tissue, taken at autopsy. The chain employs TRBV19 and TRBJ2-5, with 9 bases lining up with TRBD1. The CDR3 DNA is TGTGCCAGCTCGGACAGGGGAGAGACCCAGTACTTC. This gives the protein CASSDRGETQYF.